The present T cell receptor beta chain was sequenced within a study of T-cell memory formation after mild COVID-19. Overall study context: Each donor largely had its own TCR clusters.

TCRdb recomputed calls from the 5' RACE reads with MiXCR, one row per CDR3 protein. The data show about half a million distinct CDR3 sequences, 15% to 20% seen once. Concerning this clonotype itself: Antigen specificity is unknown.

Study results and limitations: CD4/CD8 balance characterized clones contracting day 15 to 85, and CD4+ skew characterized later expanders. Certain responding clones were present in pre-infection memory, suggesting participation of cross-reactive memory. Second-wave clones reaching peak frequency on day 37 lacked confirmed SARS-CoV-2 specificity.

The CDR3 totals 16 residues. V lost 4 bases to trimming and J lost 6 bases; unmatched junction nucleotides: 8. Germline loops: CDR1 SGHDN, CDR2 FVKESK. The TCR originated in an adult woman who had mild COVID-19 (a few samples of this study predate the infection). Cell type and time point are not known. Material: PBMCs or a T cell subset sorted from them (not recorded which). The chain links TRBV14 to TRBJ2-5; 13 bases map to TRBD2. The CDR3 is CASSPGLAGVIKTQYF. The CDR3, as DNA: TGTGCCAGCAGCCCCGGACTAGCGGGAGTTATAAAGACCCAGTACTTC.